This T cell receptor (beta chain) originates from a study of blood T cell repertoires in COVID-19. TCRdb keeps only in-frame clones here, not all; method: immunoSEQ multiplex PCR. This table has about 120,000 clones, over 65% appearing once. CDR1 and CDR2 from the germline V gene are SGHTA and FQGNSA. The CDR3 sequence is 15 residues long. V gave up 1 base and J gave up 0 bases, with 7 bases separating them. Sequenced sample: peripheral blood. The clonotype comes from a woman in her seventies with acute or convalescent COVID-19. This chain joins TRBV7-2 and TRBJ1-3; D is undetermined. CDR3 coding DNA: TGTGCCAGCAGCTTAGGGGCCTACTCTGGAAACACCATATATTTT. Amino acid sequence: CASSLGAYSGNTIYF.